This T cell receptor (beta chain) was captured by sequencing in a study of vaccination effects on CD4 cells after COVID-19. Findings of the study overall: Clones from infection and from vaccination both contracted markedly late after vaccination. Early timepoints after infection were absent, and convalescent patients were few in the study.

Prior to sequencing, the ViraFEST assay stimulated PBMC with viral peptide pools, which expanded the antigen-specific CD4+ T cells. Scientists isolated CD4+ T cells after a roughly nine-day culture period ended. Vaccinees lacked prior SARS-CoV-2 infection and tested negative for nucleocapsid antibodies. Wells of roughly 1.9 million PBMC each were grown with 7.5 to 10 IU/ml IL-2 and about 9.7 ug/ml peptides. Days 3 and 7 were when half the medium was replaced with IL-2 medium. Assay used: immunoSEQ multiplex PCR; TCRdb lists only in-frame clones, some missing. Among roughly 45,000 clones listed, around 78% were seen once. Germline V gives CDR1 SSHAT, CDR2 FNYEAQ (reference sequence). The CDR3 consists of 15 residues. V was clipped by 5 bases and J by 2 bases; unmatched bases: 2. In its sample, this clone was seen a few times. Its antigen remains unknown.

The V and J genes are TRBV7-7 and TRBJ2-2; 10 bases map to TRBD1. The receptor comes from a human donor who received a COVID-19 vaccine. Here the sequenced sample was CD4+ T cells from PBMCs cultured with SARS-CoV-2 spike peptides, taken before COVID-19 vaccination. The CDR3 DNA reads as TGTGCCAGCAGCAGGACAGGGGGAAACACCGGGGAGCTGTTTTTT. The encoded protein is CASSRTGGNTGELFF. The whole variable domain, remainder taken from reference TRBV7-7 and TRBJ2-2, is GAGVSQSPRYKVTKRGQDVTLRCDPISSHATLYWYQQALGQGPEFLTYFNYEAQPDKSGLPSDRFSAERPEGSISTLTIQRTEQRDSAMYRCASSRTGGNTGELFFGEGSRLTVL.